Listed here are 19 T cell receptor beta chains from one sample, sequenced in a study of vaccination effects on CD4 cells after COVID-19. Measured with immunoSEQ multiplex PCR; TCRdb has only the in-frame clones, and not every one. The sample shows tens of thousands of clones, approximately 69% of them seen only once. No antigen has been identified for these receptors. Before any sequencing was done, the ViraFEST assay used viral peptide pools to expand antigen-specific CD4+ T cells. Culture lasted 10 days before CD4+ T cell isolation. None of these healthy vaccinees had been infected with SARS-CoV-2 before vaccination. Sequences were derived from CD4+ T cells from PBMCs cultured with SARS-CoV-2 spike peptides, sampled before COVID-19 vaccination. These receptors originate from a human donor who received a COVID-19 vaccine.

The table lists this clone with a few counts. The CDR3 here is CSVEFRLMNTEAFF. The CDR3 region has the DNA TGCAGCGTTGAATTTCGCCTCATGAACACTGAAGCTTTCTTT. The rearrangement joins TRBV29-1 to TRBJ1-1; D ambiguous. The V and J ends lost 2 bases and 0 bases respectively, with 10 bases between them. The germline CDR1 and CDR2 sequences are SQVTM and ANQGSEA. The CDR3 runs to 14 residues.

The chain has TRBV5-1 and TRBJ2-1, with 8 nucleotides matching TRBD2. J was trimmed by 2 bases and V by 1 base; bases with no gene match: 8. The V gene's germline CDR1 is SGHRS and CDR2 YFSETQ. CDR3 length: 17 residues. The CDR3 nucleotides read TGCGCCAGCAGCTTGAGGTCCGGGAGGGACACCTACAATGAGCAGTTCTTC. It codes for CASSLRSGRDTYNEQFF.

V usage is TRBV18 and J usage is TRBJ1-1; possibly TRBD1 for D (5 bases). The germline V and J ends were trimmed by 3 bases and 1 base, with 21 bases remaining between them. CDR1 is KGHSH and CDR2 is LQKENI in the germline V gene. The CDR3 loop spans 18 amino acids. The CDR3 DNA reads TGTGCCAGCTCACCGAACCTCTACTACAGGATGAAGAACACTGAAGCTTTCTTT. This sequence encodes CASSPNLYYRMKNTEAFF.

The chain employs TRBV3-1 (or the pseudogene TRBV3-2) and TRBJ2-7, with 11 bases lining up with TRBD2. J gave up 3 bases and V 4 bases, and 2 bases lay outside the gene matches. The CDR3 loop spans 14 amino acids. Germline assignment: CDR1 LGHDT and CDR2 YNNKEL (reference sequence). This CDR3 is CASSLTSGSYEQYF. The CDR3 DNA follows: TGTGCCAGCAGCCTAACTAGCGGGAGCTACGAGCAGTACTTC.

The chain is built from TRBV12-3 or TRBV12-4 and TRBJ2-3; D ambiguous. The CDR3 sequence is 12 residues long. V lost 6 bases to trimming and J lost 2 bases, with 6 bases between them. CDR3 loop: CASSSLTDTQYF. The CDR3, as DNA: TGTGCCAGCAGCTCACTCACAGATACGCAGTATTTT.

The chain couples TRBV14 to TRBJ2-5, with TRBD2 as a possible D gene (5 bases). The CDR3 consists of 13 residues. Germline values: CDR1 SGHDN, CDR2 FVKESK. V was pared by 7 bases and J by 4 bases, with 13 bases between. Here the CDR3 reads CASNRGLGETQYF. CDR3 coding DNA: TGTGCCAGCAATCGGGGATTGGGAGAGACCCAGTACTTC.

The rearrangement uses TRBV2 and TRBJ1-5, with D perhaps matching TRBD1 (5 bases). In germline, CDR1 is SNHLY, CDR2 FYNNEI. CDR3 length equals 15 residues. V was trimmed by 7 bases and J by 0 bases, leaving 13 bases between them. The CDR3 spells CASTEGPYSNQPQHF. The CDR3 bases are TGTGCCAGCACCGAGGGACCGTATAGCAATCAGCCCCAGCATTTT.

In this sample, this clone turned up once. The CDR3 loop is CASSLRTVNTGELFF. Here the CDR3 DNA reads TGTGCCAGCAGCTTGAGGACAGTTAACACCGGGGAGCTGTTTTTT. The J gene is TRBJ2-2, the V gene TRBV11-2, with D maybe TRBD1 (6 bases). This CDR3 region has 15 residues. The germline V gene encodes CDR1 SGHAT and CDR2 FQNNGV. The V and J ends lost 3 bases and 2 bases respectively, with 10 bases between them.

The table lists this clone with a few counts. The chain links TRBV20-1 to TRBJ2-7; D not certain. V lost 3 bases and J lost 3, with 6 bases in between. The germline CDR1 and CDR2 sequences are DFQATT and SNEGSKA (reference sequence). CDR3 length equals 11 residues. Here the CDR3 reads CSASKLYEQYF. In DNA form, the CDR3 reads TGCAGTGCTAGCAAGCTCTACGAGCAGTACTTC.

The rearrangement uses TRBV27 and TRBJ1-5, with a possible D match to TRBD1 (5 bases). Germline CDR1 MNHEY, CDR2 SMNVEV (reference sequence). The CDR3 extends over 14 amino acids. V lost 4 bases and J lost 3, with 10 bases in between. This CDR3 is CASSWGKSNQPQHF. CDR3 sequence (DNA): TGTGCCAGCAGTTGGGGGAAATCCAATCAGCCCCAGCATTTT.

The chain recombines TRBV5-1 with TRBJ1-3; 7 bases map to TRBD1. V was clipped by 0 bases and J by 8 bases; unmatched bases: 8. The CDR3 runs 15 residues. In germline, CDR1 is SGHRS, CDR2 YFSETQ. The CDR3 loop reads CASSLARGETDTIYF. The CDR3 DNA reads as TGCGCCAGCAGCTTGGCCAGGGGGGAGACGGACACCATATATTTT.

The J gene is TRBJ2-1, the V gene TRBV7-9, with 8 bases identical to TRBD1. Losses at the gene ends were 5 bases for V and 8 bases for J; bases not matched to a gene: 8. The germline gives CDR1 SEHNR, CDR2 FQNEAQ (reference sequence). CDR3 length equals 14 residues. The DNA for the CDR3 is TGTGCCAGCAGCCTCCGGGACAGGTCCTATGAGCAGTTCTTC. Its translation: CASSLRDRSYEQFF.

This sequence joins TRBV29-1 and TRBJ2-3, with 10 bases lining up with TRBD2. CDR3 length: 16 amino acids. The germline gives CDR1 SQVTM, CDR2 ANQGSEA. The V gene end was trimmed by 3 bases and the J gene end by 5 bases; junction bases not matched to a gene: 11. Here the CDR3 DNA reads TGCAGCGTTGACATGAGCGGGAGGGCCCGCAAAGATACGCAGTATTTT. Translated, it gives CSVDMSGRARKDTQYF.

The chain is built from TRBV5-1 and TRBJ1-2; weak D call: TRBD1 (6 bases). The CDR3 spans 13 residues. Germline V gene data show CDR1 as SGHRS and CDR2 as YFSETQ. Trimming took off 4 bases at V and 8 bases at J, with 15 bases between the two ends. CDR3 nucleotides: TGCGCCAGCAGCCCTAGGGGGGGAGGAGGCTACACCTTC. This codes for CASSPRGGGGYTF.

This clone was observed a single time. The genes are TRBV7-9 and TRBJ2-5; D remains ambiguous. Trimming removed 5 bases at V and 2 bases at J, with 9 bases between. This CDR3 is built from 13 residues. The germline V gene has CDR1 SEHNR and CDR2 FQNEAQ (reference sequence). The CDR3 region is CASSRRVQETQYF. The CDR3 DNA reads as TGTGCCAGCAGCCGTCGAGTACAAGAGACCCAGTACTTC.

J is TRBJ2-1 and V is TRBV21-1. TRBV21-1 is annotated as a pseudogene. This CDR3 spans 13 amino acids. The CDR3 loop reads CARDRRGYNEQFF. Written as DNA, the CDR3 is TGTGCCAGAGACAGGAGGGGATACAATGAGCAGTTCTTC.

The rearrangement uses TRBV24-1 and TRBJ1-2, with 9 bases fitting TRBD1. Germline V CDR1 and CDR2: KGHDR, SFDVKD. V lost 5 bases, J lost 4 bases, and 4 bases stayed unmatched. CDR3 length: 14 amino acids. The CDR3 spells CATSAADRGYGYTF. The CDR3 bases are TGTGCCACCAGTGCCGCGGACAGGGGCTATGGCTACACCTTC.

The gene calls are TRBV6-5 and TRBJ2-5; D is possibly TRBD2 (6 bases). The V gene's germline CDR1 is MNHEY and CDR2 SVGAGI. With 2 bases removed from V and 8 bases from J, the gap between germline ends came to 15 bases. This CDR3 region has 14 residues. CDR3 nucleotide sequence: TGTGCCAGCAGTTACGGGGGACTTCCTCAAACCCAGTACTTC. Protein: CASSYGGLPQTQYF.

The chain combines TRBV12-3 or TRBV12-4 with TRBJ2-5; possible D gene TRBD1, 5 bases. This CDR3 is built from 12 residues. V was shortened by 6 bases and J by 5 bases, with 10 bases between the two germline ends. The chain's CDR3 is CASSREPETQYF. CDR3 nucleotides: TGTGCCAGCAGCAGGGAACCCGAGACCCAGTACTTC.